The 2 T cell receptor beta chains presented below share a single source sample, sequenced in a study of control samples from healthy donors and cancer patients. Produced via immunoSEQ multiplex PCR; TCRdb's table is partial and in-frame only. The sample includes 70,000 to 85,000 clones, 91% of them seen just once. Material for sequencing was blood. The receptors were sampled from a man in his forties or fifties in good health.

The V call is TRBV7-2, the J call TRBJ2-1; TRBD2 aligns across 8 bases. Trimming removed 4 bases from V and 9 bases from J; junction bases left unmatched: 5. This CDR3 spans 13 amino acids. CDR1 SGHTA and CDR2 FQGNSA come from the germline V gene. The DNA of the CDR3 is TGTGCCAGCAGCTCCGGGGGGGCTGGTGAGCAGTTCTTC. Translated, it gives CASSSGGAGEQFF.

The chain recombines TRBV12-3 or TRBV12-4 with TRBJ2-3, with 7 bases lining up with TRBD2. The ends lost 6 bases at V and 12 bases at J; junction bases unmatched: 9. CDR3 size: 12 residues. The CDR3 nucleotides are TGTGCCAGCAGCCACAAGCGGGAAAAACAGTATTTT. Amino acid sequence: CASSHKREKQYF.